This T cell receptor beta chain was documented in a study of cytomegalovirus exposure and HLA in healthy donors (dated by TCRdb to the late 2010s). In the study overall: A later analysis indicated that the 120 or so validation repertoires were generated on the platform also employed for the 720 or so repertoires of the first cohort. In addition to the first cohort of around 670 subjects, a separate validation cohort of about 120 different subjects was used. High-throughput TCR immunosequencing, statistical association of individual TCRs with disease status, and machine learning were combined to predict cytomegalovirus infection status. The study aimed to test whether cataloging public T cell receptors could reveal signatures of past pathogen exposure.

Preparation of the library involved the immunoSEQ multiplex PCR assay. The paper's processing steps were these. A statistical classification framework was built for diagnosing cytomegalovirus status from the catalog of TCR beta chain sequences. TCRdb holds this immuneACCESS table with in-frame rearrangements only. Some clones are missing; in checked studies, unresolved V genes explain under half, and the rest has no known cause. The V and J calls and clone size come from that table; D and trimming were worked out from the DNA. For this sample the table gives 90,000 to 120,000 clones, of which around 85% were detected only once. The ten largest clones represent roughly 3% of the sample. Turning to this clone: It lacks a known antigen. No much larger clone exists at a distance of one base, and base qualities are not known.

Donors formed part of the validation cohort, which comprised about 120 subjects and was distinct from the first cohort of 690 or so subjects. Here is what the overall study found, with its caveats: A later analysis lacked HLA typing for the validation cohort, so it scored co-occurrence in that cohort across all 120 or so repertoires. The classifier was reported to diagnose cytomegalovirus status with high specificity and sensitivity in both the original and validation cohorts. The authors suggested that the approach could potentially be extended to other disease states and immunological phenotypes. Three of the identified cytomegalovirus-associated TCR beta chains were confirmed in vitro to be specific for cytomegalovirus antigens. Of the cluster scores, approximately 95% were above 0 in a later analysis, which found that TCRs clustered in the first cohort also tended to co-occur in the 110 or so validation repertoires. Across donors, most TCR sequences were observed very rarely, whereas some public TCRs were present in many individuals. The study listed 150 to 200 TCR beta chains as associated with cytomegalovirus.

Counted from cysteine to phenylalanine, this CDR3 has 16 amino acids. Just CDR3 DNA is preserved here, 48 bases in frame from base 1. Germline trimming: 6 bases from V, 5 bases from J; junction bases outside gene matches: 12. The germline V gene sets CDR1 to ENHRY and CDR2 to SYGVKD. The receptor chain draws on TRBV10-3 and TRBJ2-1, with 8 central nucleotides matching TRBD1. The TCR was taken from a woman in her late teens or twenties in good health and CMV-seronegative. Sample: PBMCs. The CDR3 corresponds to CAISQTGVSLHNEQFF. The DNA is TGTGCCATCAGCCAGACAGGGGTTTCCTTACACAATGAGCAGTTCTTC.